The 25 T cell receptor beta chains below were found in one sample sequenced in a study of cytomegalovirus exposure and HLA in healthy donors (TCRdb year 2017). Libraries came from the immunoSEQ multiplex PCR assay. The multiplex PCR relied on a mix of 60 forward primers for TCR Vbeta segments and 13 reverse primers for TCR Jbeta segments. In its TCRdb copy, this immuneACCESS table keeps in-frame sequences only and misses some clones. Where compared with another copy, unresolved V genes explain less than half of these, and the others have no known cause. The table for this sample lists about 160,000 clones; roughly 83% of them were counted only once. The ten largest clones add up to under 2% of the sample. Sequencing input: PBMCs. These receptors all come from a young woman in good health and CMV-seronegative.

The J gene is TRBJ1-1, the V gene TRBV7-6; the match to TRBD1 covers 9 bases. Germline values: CDR1 SGHVS, CDR2 FNYEAQ. V was clipped by 5 bases and J by 6 bases; unmatched bases: 7. This CDR3 region has 14 residues. CDR3 DNA sequence: TGTGCCAGCAGCCGCCGGGACAGGGCAGCTGAAGCTTTCTTT. Protein product: CASSRRDRAAEAFF.

This clone turned up a few times. The rearrangement uses TRBV18 and TRBJ1-4; weak D call: TRBD1 (5 bases). The V end lost 9 bases, the J end lost 6 bases, and 14 bases lay between the germline ends. The CDR3 contains 13 residues. Looked up from germline, CDR1 is KGHSH and CDR2 is LQKENI. CDR3 sequence (DNA): TGTGCCAGTTCGGACACTGTTCATGAAAAACTGTTTTTT. Encoded protein: CASSDTVHEKLFF.

The sample holds one count of this clone. The chain links TRBV5-1 to TRBJ2-5; 9 nucleotides match TRBD2. The CDR3 is 16 amino acids. Unmatched junction bases numbered 8, after V lost 4 bases and J lost 1 base. Germline loops: CDR1 SGHRS, CDR2 YFSETQ. The CDR3 spells CASSKLSGGPQETQYF. CDR3 in DNA: TGCGCCAGCAGCAAACTTAGCGGGGGTCCCCAAGAGACCCAGTACTTC.

As regards this clone: This sample also contains other DNA sequences that code for the same CDR3. The V gene is TRBV27, the J gene TRBJ1-2, with TRBD1 as a possible D gene (5 bases). The CDR3 sequence is 15 residues long. V lost 8 bases and J 4 bases, leaving 20 bases between the germline ends. Looked up from germline, CDR1 is MNHEY and CDR2 is SMNVEV (reference sequence). For the CDR3, the DNA is TGTGCCAGCCGTACCGCACCGGGGGGGGGCTATGGCTACACCTTC. Translating it yields CASRTAPGGGYGYTF.

The rearrangement links TRBV6-6 to TRBJ1-4; no reliable D call. Germline CDR1 and CDR2: MNHNY and SVGAGI (reference sequence). V lost 1 base and J lost 16, with 16 bases in between. CDR3 length: 13 residues. In DNA form, the CDR3 reads TGTGCCAGCAGTTACTTTGTCGGCGGCCACTGGTTTTTT. It is translated as CASSYFVGGHWFF.

The chain carries TRBV6-1 and TRBJ2-5, with 7 bases fitting TRBD2. In germline, CDR1 is MNHNS, CDR2 SASEGT. Trimming cost V 3 bases and J 7 bases; bases outside gene matches: 17. This CDR3 contains 17 residues. CDR3 residues: CASSDERGAGPSGTQYF. The CDR3 DNA is TGTGCCAGCAGTGACGAGAGGGGAGCGGGACCAAGCGGGACCCAGTACTTC.

The chain has TRBV6-6 and TRBJ1-3, with 9 bases aligning to TRBD1. The germline V gene encodes CDR1 MNHNY and CDR2 SVGAGI (reference sequence). Germline trimming cut 6 bases from V and 0 bases from J; bases unmatched to any gene: 6. The CDR3 totals 16 residues. The CDR3 coding sequence is TGTGCCAGCAGCCAGGGGGACAGGGCCTCTGGAAACACCATATATTTT. It codes for CASSQGDRASGNTIYF.

The chain recombines TRBV5-1 with TRBJ2-3, with D uncertain. The CDR3 spans 13 residues. Germline V lookup: CDR1 SGHRS, CDR2 YFSETQ. The V gene lost 4 bases and the J gene lost 2 bases, with 8 bases spanning the gap. The CDR3 DNA follows: TGCGCCAGCAGCCTCTCCCCCACAGATACGCAGTATTTT. Translated: CASSLSPTDTQYF.

This chain joins TRBV5-1 and TRBJ2-5; TRBD1 matches 8 bases. Germline lookup yields CDR1 SGHRS and CDR2 YFSETQ. The ends lost 0 bases at V and 2 bases at J; junction bases unmatched: 0. The CDR3 runs 14 residues. The CDR3 sequence: CASSLGTGQETQYF. Written as DNA, the CDR3 is TGCGCCAGCAGCTTGGGGACAGGGCAAGAGACCCAGTACTTC.

V and J are TRBV7-6 and TRBJ1-5, with D tentatively TRBD1 (6 bases). The CDR3 spans 13 residues. The V end lost 5 bases, the J end lost 5 bases, and 10 bases lay between the germline ends. Per germline, CDR1 SGHVS and CDR2 FNYEAQ. The DNA of the CDR3 is TGTGCCAGCAGCATACACAGGGATCAGCCCCAGCATTTT. As protein: CASSIHRDQPQHF.

With respect to this clone: At one of its ends the junction is not consistent with the germline gene, which may arise from a read error. The V and J genes are TRBV7-9 and TRBJ1-4; D is unclear. Germline values: CDR1 SEHNR, CDR2 FQNEAQ (reference sequence). The CDR3 spans 14 residues. CDR3 residues: CSSTRSGANEKLFF. DNA of the CDR3: TGTTCCAGCACCAGGTCCGGGGCTAATGAAAAACTGTTTTTT.

This sequence joins TRBV6-1 and TRBJ2-3; 13 bases fit TRBD2. The CDR3 length is 19 residues. CDR1 is MNHNS and CDR2 is SASEGT in the germline V gene. With 4 bases clipped from V and 0 bases from J, the junction kept 10 bases outside the gene matches. The CDR3 here is CASSAMRGTSGVSTDTQYF. Here the CDR3 DNA reads TGTGCCAGCAGTGCAATGCGAGGGACTAGCGGGGTTAGCACAGATACGCAGTATTTT.

In regard to this clone: Additional DNA sequences in this sample encode the identical CDR3. The rearrangement joins TRBV7-9 to TRBJ1-1, with TRBD1 as a possible D gene (5 bases). Trimming left V 5 bases short and J 2 bases short, with 15 bases between. The CDR3 sequence is 15 residues long. Looked up from germline, CDR1 is SEHNR and CDR2 is FQNEAQ (reference sequence). CDR3 amino acids: CASSPPAWGNTEAFF. CDR3 DNA: TGTGCCAGCAGCCCCCCAGCTTGGGGCAACACTGAAGCTTTCTTT. Looking up the rest from reference TRBV7-9 and TRBJ1-1 gives the full variable domain: DTGVSQNPRHKITKRGQNVTFRCDPISEHNRLYWYRQTLGQGPEFLTYFQNEAQLEKSRLLSDRFSAERPKGSFSTLEIQRTEQGDSAMYLCASSPPAWGNTEAFFGQGTRLTVV.

The chain is built from TRBV5-4 and TRBJ2-5; TRBD2 matches at 9 bases. The CDR3 covers 16 residues. CDR1 and CDR2 from the germline V gene are SGHNT and YYREEE (reference sequence). Germline trimming cut 3 bases from V and 5 bases from J; bases unmatched to any gene: 11. In DNA, the CDR3 is TGTGCCAGCAGCTCCGCGGAGGCTGCGGGGGGGGAGACCCAGTACTTC. This gives the protein CASSSAEAAGGETQYF.

The J gene is TRBJ1-1, the V gene TRBV7-8; possible D gene TRBD1, 5 bases. Trimming removed 7 bases from V and 3 bases from J, with 21 bases in between. CDR1 and CDR2 (germline): SGHVS, FQNEAQ. The CDR3 is made up of 16 amino acids. As DNA, the CDR3 is TGTGCCAGCACCACCCTCGGGGGGGGACGGGACACTGAAGCTTTCTTT. It yields the protein CASTTLGGGRDTEAFF.

This clone appeared a few times. The chain couples TRBV7-8 to TRBJ2-7, with D maybe TRBD2 (5 bases). Between the trimmed V and J ends, which lost 5 bases and 6 bases, there was a span of 14 bases. CDR3 length: 13 residues. In germline, CDR1 is SGHVS, CDR2 FQNEAQ. The CDR3 reads CASSLDGVSEQYF. In DNA form, the CDR3 reads TGTGCCAGCAGCCTGGACGGGGTTTCCGAGCAGTACTTC.

This chain links TRBV28 with TRBJ2-7, with D tentatively TRBD2 (6 bases). The CDR3 contains 19 residues. V was cut by 7 bases and J by 0 bases, with 28 bases left in between. Germline lookup yields CDR1 MDHEN and CDR2 SYDVKM. CDR3 loop: CASTVWVRDLLQSSYEQYF. The DNA of the CDR3 is TGTGCCAGCACAGTTTGGGTGAGGGACTTGCTCCAGAGCTCCTACGAGCAGTACTTC.

This chain connects TRBV5-1 to TRBJ1-2; 9 bases map to TRBD1. Germline loops: CDR1 SGHRS, CDR2 YFSETQ. After removal of 2 bases from V and 4 bases from J, the junction contained 12 bases not matched to a gene. The CDR3 totals 17 residues. The CDR3 DNA sequence: TGCGCCAGCAGCTTTTCCGGGACAGGGAGACGTACCTATGGCTACACCTTC. This translates into CASSFSGTGRRTYGYTF.

The rearrangement joins TRBV5-1 to TRBJ2-6; 7 bases map to TRBD2. The CDR3 sequence is 16 residues long. V trimming: 5 bases; J trimming: 2 bases; junction bases outside the gene matches: 7. Germline V gives CDR1 SGHRS, CDR2 YFSETQ. CDR3 region: CASRLGGTAGANVLTF. In nucleotides, the CDR3 is TGCGCCAGCAGGCTGGGGGGGACGGCTGGGGCCAACGTCCTGACTTTC.

The chain has TRBV29-1 and TRBJ1-1; TRBD1 agrees at 8 bases. Germline loops: CDR1 SQVTM, CDR2 ANQGSEA. There are 12 residues in the CDR3. V dropped 7 bases and J dropped 4; count of bases not matched to a gene: 5. The CDR3 DNA follows: TGCAGCGCCGCTGGACAGGGCACTGAAGCTTTCTTT. Protein: CSAAGQGTEAFF.

This sequence joins TRBV4-1 and TRBJ1-5, with TRBD1 identical over 11 bases. The ends lost 1 base at V and 6 bases at J; junction bases unmatched: 8. CDR1 and CDR2 from the germline V gene are MGHRA and YSYEKL. The CDR3 is 17 amino acids. The CDR3 region is CASSQAWTGGVGQPQHF. The CDR3 DNA reads as TGCGCCAGCAGCCAAGCGTGGACAGGGGGCGTTGGTCAGCCCCAGCATTTT.

The chain combines TRBV9 with TRBJ1-1; D is possibly TRBD1 (5 bases). Germline CDR1 SGDLS, CDR2 YYNGEE. Trimming took 2 bases from V and 4 from J, leaving 12 bases between them. CDR3 length: 14 amino acids. The CDR3 sequence: CASSVGGVGTEAFF. The CDR3 region has the DNA TGTGCCAGCAGCGTCGGAGGGGTCGGCACTGAAGCTTTCTTT.

This clone showed up just a few times. The chain uses TRBV28 and TRBJ1-1; no reliable D call. This CDR3 is 11 amino acids long. V was pared by 2 bases and J by 5 bases, with 3 bases between. Germline V lookup: CDR1 MDHEN, CDR2 SYDVKM. The CDR3 coding sequence is TGTGCCAGCAGTTTACTTACTGAAGCTTTCTTT. This encodes CASSLLTEAFF.

This chain uses TRBV20-1 with TRBJ2-7; 7 bases are a match to TRBD1. The CDR3 runs to 10 residues. After removal of 5 bases from V and 6 bases from J, the junction contained 1 base not matched to a gene. Germline CDR1 reads DFQATT; CDR2 reads SNEGSKA (reference sequence). The DNA for the CDR3 is TGCAGTGCTCAGGGGGTCGAGCAGTACTTC. Protein: CSAQGVEQYF.

The V call is TRBV6-1, the J call TRBJ1-4, with no clear D. Germline V gives CDR1 MNHNS, CDR2 SASEGT. This CDR3 is 12 amino acids long. The ends were cut back, 0 bases at V and 10 bases at J, with 6 bases in the middle. CDR3 in amino acids: CASSEARGKLFF. The CDR3 DNA sequence: TGTGCCAGCAGTGAAGCGCGAGGAAAACTGTTTTTT.